This T cell receptor beta chain originates from a study of Ad26.COV2.S vaccination and SARS-CoV-2 variants. Described treatment: over 15 received Ad26.COV2.S at low or high dose, single or two shots; about 5 received placebo; per-sample allocation not given. Repertoires come from day 63 after the first vaccine or placebo injection. Trimming cost V 3 bases and J 3 bases, with 12 bases left between them. The CDR3 loop spans 14 amino acids. The germline CDR1 and CDR2 sequences are SGHNT and YYREEE (reference sequence). Method: immunoSEQ multiplex PCR; TCRdb's copy keeps in-frame clones and lacks some. The sample lists more than 300,000 clones, 80% to 90% occurring once.

This material consisted of peripheral blood, taken in a trial of Ad26.COV2.S vaccine versus placebo. The sequence came from a person aged 18 to 65 who received the Ad26.COV2.S COVID-19 vaccine or a placebo. V gene TRBV5-4 combines with J gene TRBJ1-1; tentative D call: TRBD1 (6 bases). This CDR3 is CASSSARGDTEAFF. In DNA form, the CDR3 reads TGTGCCAGCAGCTCGGCCAGGGGCGACACTGAAGCTTTCTTT.